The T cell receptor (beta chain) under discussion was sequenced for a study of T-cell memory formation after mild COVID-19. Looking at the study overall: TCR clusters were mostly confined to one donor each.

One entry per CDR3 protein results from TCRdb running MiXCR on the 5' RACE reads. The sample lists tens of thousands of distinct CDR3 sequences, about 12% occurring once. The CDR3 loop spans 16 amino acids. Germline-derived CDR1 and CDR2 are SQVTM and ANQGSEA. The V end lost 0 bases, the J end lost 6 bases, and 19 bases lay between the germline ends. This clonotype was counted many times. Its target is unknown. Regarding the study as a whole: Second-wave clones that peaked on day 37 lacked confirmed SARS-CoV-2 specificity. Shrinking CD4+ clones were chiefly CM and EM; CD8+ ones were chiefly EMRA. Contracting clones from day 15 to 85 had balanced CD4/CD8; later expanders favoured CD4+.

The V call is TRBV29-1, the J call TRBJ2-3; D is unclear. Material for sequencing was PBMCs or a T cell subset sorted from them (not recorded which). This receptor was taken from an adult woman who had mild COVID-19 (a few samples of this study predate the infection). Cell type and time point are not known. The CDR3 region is CSVEEAVGSRSDTQYF. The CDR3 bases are TGCAGCGTTGAAGAGGCGGTTGGTAGCCGGTCTGATACGCAGTATTTT.